Listed below are T cell receptor beta chains from one sample, sequenced in a study of blood T cell repertoires in COVID-19. Using immunoSEQ multiplex PCR, the repertoire was profiled, and TCRdb retains in-frame clones only, with some absent. Among about 250,000 clones listed, about 86% were seen once. The material sequenced was peripheral blood. These receptors came from an elderly man with acute or convalescent COVID-19. The CDR3 runs from the conserved cysteine through the conserved F or W. D genes are given only for firm matches. Size is stated for part of the rows, as once, few or many counts, or as a class when the clone is expanded.

d_call j_call clone_size cdr3_length v_call cdr3_aa cdr3_nt
TRBD1 TRBJ2-1 once 14 TRBV25-1 CASSEYVGGGEQFF TGTGCCAGCAGTGAATACGTAGGGGGCGGGGAGCAGTTCTTC
- TRBJ1-1 - 15 TRBV3-1/TRBV3-2 CASSLGGVGGTEAFF TGTGCCAGCAGCCTGGGGGGCGTGGGAGGGACTGAAGCTTTCTTT
- TRBJ2-3 - 16 TRBV5-1 CASSLWGDLGTDTQYF TGCGCCAGCAGCTTGTGGGGGGATTTGGGGACAGATACGCAGTATTTT
- TRBJ1-5 - 15 TRBV6-5 CASSTPRGQSQPQHF TGTGCCAGCAGTACTCCTCGGGGTCAGAGTCAGCCCCAGCATTTT
- TRBJ1-2 - 15 TRBV5-4 CASSPPGQFNYGYTF TGTGCCAGCAGCCCACCCGGACAGTTTAACTATGGCTACACCTTC
- TRBJ2-7 - 12 TRBV2 CASIEDRYEQYF TGTGCCAGCATAGAGGACAGATACGAGCAGTACTTC
TRBD2 TRBJ2-3 - 17 TRBV24-1 CATSDPLAGVSTDTQYF TGTGCCACCAGTGATCCGTTAGCGGGGGTAAGCACAGATACGCAGTATTTT
- TRBJ1-2 few 15 TRBV6-5 CASTMRQGRQYGYTF TGTGCCAGCACAATGCGACAAGGCAGGCAATATGGCTACACCTTC
- TRBJ2-2 - 15 TRBV15 CATSRDGGETGELFF TGTGCCACCAGCAGAGATGGAGGGGAAACCGGGGAGCTGTTTTTT
- TRBJ1-6 - 15 TRBV28 CASILASGNDSPLHF TGTGCCAGCATTCTTGCTTCGGGGAATGATTCACCCCTCCACTTT
TRBD2 TRBJ2-3 - 16 TRBV5-1 CASNLGLAGVTDTQYF TGCGCCAGCAACCTGGGACTAGCGGGAGTAACAGATACGCAGTATTTT
TRBD2 TRBJ2-7 - 12 TRBV11-2 CASSFSGDEQYF TGTGCCAGCAGCTTTAGCGGGGACGAGCAGTACTTC
- TRBJ1-1 - 16 TRBV11-2 CASSRQLTAMNTEAFF TGTGCCAGCAGCCGGCAATTGACAGCTATGAACACTGAAGCTTTCTTT